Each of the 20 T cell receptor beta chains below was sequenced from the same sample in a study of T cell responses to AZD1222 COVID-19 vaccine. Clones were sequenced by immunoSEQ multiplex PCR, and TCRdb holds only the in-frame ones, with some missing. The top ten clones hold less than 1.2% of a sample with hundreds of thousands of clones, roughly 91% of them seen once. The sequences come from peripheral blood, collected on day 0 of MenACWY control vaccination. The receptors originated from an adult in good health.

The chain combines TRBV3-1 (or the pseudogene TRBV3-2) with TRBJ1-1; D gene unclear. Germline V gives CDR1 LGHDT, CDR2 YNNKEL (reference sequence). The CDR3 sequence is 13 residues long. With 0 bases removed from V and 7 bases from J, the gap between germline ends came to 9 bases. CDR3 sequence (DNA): TGTGCCAGCAGCCAAGATTTAGAGAGTGAAGCTTTCTTT. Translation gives CASSQDLESEAFF.

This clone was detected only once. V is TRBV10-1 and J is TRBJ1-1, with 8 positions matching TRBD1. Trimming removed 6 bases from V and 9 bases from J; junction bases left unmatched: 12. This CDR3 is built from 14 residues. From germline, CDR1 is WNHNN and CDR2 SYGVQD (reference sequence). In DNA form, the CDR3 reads TGCGCCAGCAGCCTCTCTGTCTGGACAGGGAAAGCTTTCTTT. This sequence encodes CASSLSVWTGKAFF.

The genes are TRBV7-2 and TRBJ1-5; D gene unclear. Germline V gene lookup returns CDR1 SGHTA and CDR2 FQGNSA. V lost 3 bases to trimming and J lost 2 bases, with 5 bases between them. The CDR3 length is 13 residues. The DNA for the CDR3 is TGTGCCAGCAGCTTCCCGGGCAATCAGCCCCAGCATTTT. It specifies CASSFPGNQPQHF.

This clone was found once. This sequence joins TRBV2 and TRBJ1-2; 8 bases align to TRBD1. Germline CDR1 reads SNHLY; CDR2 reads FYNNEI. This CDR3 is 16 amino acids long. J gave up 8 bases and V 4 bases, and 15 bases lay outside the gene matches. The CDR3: CASSGLLLGQDYGYTF. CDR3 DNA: TGTGCCAGCAGTGGTTTACTTTTGGGACAGGATTACGGCTACACCTTC.

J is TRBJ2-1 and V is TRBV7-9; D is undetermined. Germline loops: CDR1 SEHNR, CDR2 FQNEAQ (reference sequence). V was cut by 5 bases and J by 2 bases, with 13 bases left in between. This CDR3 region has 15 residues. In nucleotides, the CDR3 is TGTGCCAGCAGCCGAGTGGCTGGGGCCTACAATGAGCAGTTCTTC. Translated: CASSRVAGAYNEQFF.

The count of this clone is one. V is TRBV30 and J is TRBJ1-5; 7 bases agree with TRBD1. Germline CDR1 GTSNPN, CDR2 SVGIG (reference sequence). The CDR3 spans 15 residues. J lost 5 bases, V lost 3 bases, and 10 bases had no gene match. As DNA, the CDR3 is TGTGCCTGGAGCCCAGGGACAGCCAAGGATCAGCCCCAGCATTTT. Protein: CAWSPGTAKDQPQHF.

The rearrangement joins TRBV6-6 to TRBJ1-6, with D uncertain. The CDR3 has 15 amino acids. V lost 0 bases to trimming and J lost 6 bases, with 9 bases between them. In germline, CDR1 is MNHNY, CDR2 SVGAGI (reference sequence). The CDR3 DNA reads TGTGCCAGCAGTTACTCCGGGCCGATTAATTCACCCCTCCACTTT. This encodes CASSYSGPINSPLHF.

In DNA form, the CDR3 reads TGTGCCAGCAGCTTGGGGCAGATCCCCTATGGCTACACCTTC. As protein: CASSLGQIPYGYTF. The chain has TRBV5-6 and TRBJ1-2; D gene uncertain. Trimming stripped 0 bases from V and 4 bases from J, with 10 bases between. Germline CDR1 and CDR2: SGHDT and YYEEEE. This CDR3 is 14 amino acids long.

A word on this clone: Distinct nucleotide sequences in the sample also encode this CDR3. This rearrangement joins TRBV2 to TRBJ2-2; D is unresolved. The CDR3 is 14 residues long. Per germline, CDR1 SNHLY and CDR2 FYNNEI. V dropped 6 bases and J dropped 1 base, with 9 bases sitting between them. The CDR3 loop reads CASSVIRNTGELFF. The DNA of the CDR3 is TGTGCCAGCAGCGTCATCAGGAACACCGGGGAGCTGTTTTTT.

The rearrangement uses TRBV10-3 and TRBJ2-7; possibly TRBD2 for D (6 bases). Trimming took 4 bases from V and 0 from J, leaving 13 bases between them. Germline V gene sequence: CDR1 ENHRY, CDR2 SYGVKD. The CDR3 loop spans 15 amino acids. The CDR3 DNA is TGTGCCATCAGTGTTGCGGGGACTTCCTCCTACGAGCAGTACTTC. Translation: CAISVAGTSSYEQYF.

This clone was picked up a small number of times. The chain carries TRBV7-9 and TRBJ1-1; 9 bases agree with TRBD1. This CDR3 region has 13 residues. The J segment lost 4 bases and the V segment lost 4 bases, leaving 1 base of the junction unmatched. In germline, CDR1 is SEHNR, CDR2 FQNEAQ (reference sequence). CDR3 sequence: CASSWDRATEAFF. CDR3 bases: TGTGCCAGCAGCTGGGACAGGGCCACTGAAGCTTTCTTT. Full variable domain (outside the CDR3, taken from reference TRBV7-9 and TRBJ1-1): DTGVSQNPRHKITKRGQNVTFRCDPISEHNRLYWYRQTLGQGPEFLTYFQNEAQLEKSRLLSDRFSAERPKGSFSTLEIQRTEQGDSAMYLCASSWDRATEAFFGQGTRLTVV.

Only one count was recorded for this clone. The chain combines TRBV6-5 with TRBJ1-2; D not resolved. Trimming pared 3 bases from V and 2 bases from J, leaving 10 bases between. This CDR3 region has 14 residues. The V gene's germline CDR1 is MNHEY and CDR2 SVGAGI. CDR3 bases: TGTGCCAGCAGTTATCGGCAGGAAAACTATGGCTACACCTTC. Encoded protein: CASSYRQENYGYTF.

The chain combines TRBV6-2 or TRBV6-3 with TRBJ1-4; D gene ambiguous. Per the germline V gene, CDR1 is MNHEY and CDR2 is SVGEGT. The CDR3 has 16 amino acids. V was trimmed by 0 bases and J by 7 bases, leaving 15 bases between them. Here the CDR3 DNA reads TGTGCCAGCAGTTACTCGGCAGAGACCTCGGGTGAAAAACTGTTTTTT. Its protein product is CASSYSAETSGEKLFF.

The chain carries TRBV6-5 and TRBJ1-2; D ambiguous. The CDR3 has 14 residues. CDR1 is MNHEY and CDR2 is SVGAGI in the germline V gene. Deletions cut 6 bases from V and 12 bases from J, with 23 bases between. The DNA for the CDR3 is TGTGCCAGCAGCCGCTTTATGACAAAGTCCCTTAACACCTTC. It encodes CASSRFMTKSLNTF.

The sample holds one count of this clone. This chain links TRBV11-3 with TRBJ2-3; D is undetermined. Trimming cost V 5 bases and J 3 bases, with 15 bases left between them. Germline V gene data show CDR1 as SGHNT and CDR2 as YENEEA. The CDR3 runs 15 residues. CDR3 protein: CASSRTTTTTDTQYF. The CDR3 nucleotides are TGTGCCAGCAGCCGGACCACAACTACAACAGATACGCAGTATTTT.

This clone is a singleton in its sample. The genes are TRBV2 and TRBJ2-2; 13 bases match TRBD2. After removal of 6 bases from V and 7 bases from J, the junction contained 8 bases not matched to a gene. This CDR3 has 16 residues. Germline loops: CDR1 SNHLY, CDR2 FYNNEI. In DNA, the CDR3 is TGTGCCAGCAGGTTACTAGCGGGGGGGCCGAGCGGGGAGCTGTTTTTT. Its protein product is CASRLLAGGPSGELFF.

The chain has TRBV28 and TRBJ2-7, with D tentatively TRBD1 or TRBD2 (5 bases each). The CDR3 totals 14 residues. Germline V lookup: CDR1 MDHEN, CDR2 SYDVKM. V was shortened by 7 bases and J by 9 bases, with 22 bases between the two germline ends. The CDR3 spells CASTSEVRAVGQYF. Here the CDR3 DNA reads TGTGCCAGCACCTCGGAGGTCAGGGCCGTAGGGCAGTACTTC.

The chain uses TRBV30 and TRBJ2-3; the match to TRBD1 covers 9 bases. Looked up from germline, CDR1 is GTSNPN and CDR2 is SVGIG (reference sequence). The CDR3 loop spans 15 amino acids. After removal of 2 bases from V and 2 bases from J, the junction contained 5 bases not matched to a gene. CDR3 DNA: TGTGCCTGGAGTAAGGACAGGGGTGTCACAGATACGCAGTATTTT. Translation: CAWSKDRGVTDTQYF.

CDR3 nucleotides: TGTGCCAGCAGTGAATCCCCGAACACTGAAGCTTTCTTT. It codes for CASSESPNTEAFF. The genes are TRBV2 and TRBJ1-1; no reliable D call. Trimming shortened V by 2 bases and J by 1 base, and 5 bases separated the two germline ends. The CDR3 has 13 residues. Germline CDR1 and CDR2: SNHLY and FYNNEI. Together with reference TRBV2 and TRBJ1-1, the CDR3 gives the full variable domain: EPEVTQTPSHQVTQMGQEVILRCVPISNHLYFYWYRQILGQKVEFLVSFYNNEISEKSEIFDDQFSVERPDGSNFTLKIRSTKLEDSAMYFCASSESPNTEAFFGQGTRLTVV.

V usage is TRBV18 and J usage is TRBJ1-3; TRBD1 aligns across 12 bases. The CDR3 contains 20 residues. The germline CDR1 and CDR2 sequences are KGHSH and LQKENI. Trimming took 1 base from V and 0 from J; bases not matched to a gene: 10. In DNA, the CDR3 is TGTGCCAGCTCACCACTGTCAGGGACAGGGGGCTCTAACTCTGGAAACACCATATATTTT. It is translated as CASSPLSGTGGSNSGNTIYF.